A single sample is the source of the 24 T cell receptor beta chains below, sequenced in a study of cytomegalovirus exposure and HLA in healthy donors. Profiled with immunoSEQ multiplex PCR; TCRdb holds only in-frame clones, not every one. Seen here are 130,000 to 150,000 clones, roughly 90% observed once, and the top ten hold under 5%. The sequenced sample consisted of PBMCs. These receptors were taken from a man aged 18 to 29 in good health and CMV-seropositive.

This rearrangement joins TRBV5-1 to TRBJ1-1; 9 bases map to TRBD1. J gave up 4 bases and V 3 bases, and 10 bases lay outside the gene matches. The CDR3 is 16 residues long. Germline V gene sequence: CDR1 SGHRS, CDR2 YFSETQ. CDR3 coding DNA: TGCGCCAGCAGCTCCGGGACAGGGAGGAGTAGCACTGAAGCTTTCTTT. Its protein product is CASSSGTGRSSTEAFF.

The CDR3, as DNA: TGCGCCAGCAGCCGGGGACTAGATCACACCGGGGAGCTGTTTTTT. Translated: CASSRGLDHTGELFF. J is TRBJ2-2 and V is TRBV4-1; 8 nucleotides align to TRBD2. V trimming: 4 bases; J trimming: 3 bases; junction bases outside the gene matches: 4. The CDR3 is made up of 15 amino acids. Per germline, CDR1 MGHRA and CDR2 YSYEKL.

This chain uses TRBV9 with TRBJ2-2, with 11 bases matching TRBD2. There are 17 residues in the CDR3. V lost 3 bases and J lost 2; bases outside the gene matches: 6. The germline V gene encodes CDR1 SGDLS and CDR2 YYNGEE. CDR3 amino acids: CASSASSGGSNTGELFF. The CDR3 coding sequence is TGTGCCAGCAGCGCGTCTAGCGGGGGGTCTAACACCGGGGAGCTGTTTTTT.

This clone appeared a few times. The chain links TRBV9 to TRBJ2-7; the D is unclear. Trimming stripped 5 bases from V and 5 bases from J, with 17 bases between. The CDR3 spans 14 residues. Germline CDR1 and CDR2: SGDLS and YYNGEE. This CDR3 reads CASSDGLSWNEQYF. The CDR3 nucleotides read TGTGCCAGCAGTGACGGGTTAAGCTGGAACGAGCAGTACTTC. Together with reference TRBV9 and TRBJ2-7, the CDR3 gives the full variable domain: DSGVTQTPKHLITATGQRVTLRCSPRSGDLSVYWYQQSLDQGLQFLIQYYNGEERAKGNILERFSAQQFPDLHSELNLSSLELGDSALYFCASSDGLSWNEQYFGPGTRLTVT.

V and J are TRBV19 and TRBJ1-2; D remains unclear. Trimming stripped 2 bases from V and 6 bases from J, with 10 bases between. Germline CDR1 is LNHDA and CDR2 is SQIVND (reference sequence). The CDR3 length is 13 residues. The DNA for the CDR3 is TGTGCCAGTAGTATACCACAGATGCATGGCTACACCTTC. It translates to CASSIPQMHGYTF.

The rearrangement links TRBV5-6 to TRBJ1-4; 9 bases are a match to TRBD1. CDR1 is SGHDT and CDR2 is YYEEEE in the germline V gene. CDR3 length equals 16 residues. The trim removed 4 bases at V and 6 bases at J, leaving 10 bases unmatched. CDR3 nucleotides: TGTGCCAGCAGCCCGTGGGGGGGGACAGGGCATGAAAAACTGTTTTTT. It specifies CASSPWGGTGHEKLFF.

The chain has TRBV9 and TRBJ1-4, with 8 bases that match TRBD1. In germline, CDR1 is SGDLS, CDR2 YYNGEE. The CDR3 is 15 residues long. With V trimmed by 0 bases and J by 6 bases, 4 bases remained unmatched. CDR3 sequence reads: CASSVGQGLDEKLFF. The DNA for the CDR3 is TGTGCCAGCAGCGTAGGACAGGGGTTGGATGAAAAACTGTTTTTT.

This sequence joins TRBV30 and TRBJ2-1; 8 positions match TRBD2. The V segment lost 1 base and the J segment 11 bases; nucleotides outside the gene matches: 4. The CDR3 is 12 residues long. Germline CDR1 GTSNPN, CDR2 SVGIG (reference sequence). This chain's CDR3 is CAWSGSGRQQFF. In DNA, the CDR3 is TGTGCCTGGAGTGGGAGCGGGAGACAGCAGTTCTTC.

The gene calls are TRBV14 and TRBJ1-4, with a possible D match to TRBD1 (6 bases). The V and J ends lost 3 bases and 11 bases respectively, with 10 bases between them. This CDR3 has 12 residues. In germline, CDR1 is SGHDN, CDR2 FVKESK. The CDR3 DNA is TGTGCCAGCAGCCAGACCCAGGGGAAACTGTTTTTT. It codes for CASSQTQGKLFF.

The chain carries TRBV27 and TRBJ2-1, with TRBD2 identical over 8 bases. The J segment lost 0 bases and the V segment lost 5 bases, leaving 0 bases of the junction unmatched. This CDR3 comprises 14 residues. Germline-derived CDR1 and CDR2 are MNHEY and SMNVEV (reference sequence). CDR3 residues: CASSGTSSYNEQFF. The CDR3 coding sequence is TGTGCCAGCAGTGGGACTAGCTCCTACAATGAGCAGTTCTTC.

The V and J genes are TRBV27 and TRBJ2-1; 13 bases fit TRBD2. The J segment lost 9 bases and the V segment lost 2 bases, leaving 4 bases of the junction unmatched. CDR3 size: 15 residues. The germline gives CDR1 MNHEY, CDR2 SMNVEV (reference sequence). This chain's CDR3 is CASSLTSGGAGEQFF. CDR3 coding DNA: TGTGCCAGCAGTTTAACTAGCGGGGGGGCCGGTGAGCAGTTCTTC.

This rearrangement joins TRBV18 to TRBJ2-1; D is perhaps TRBD1 (6 bases). V was trimmed by 8 bases and J by 8 bases, leaving 22 bases between them. There are 15 residues in the CDR3. Germline V CDR1 and CDR2: KGHSH, LQKENI. CDR3: CASTHPSRRGHEQFF. CDR3 bases: TGTGCCAGCACCCACCCTTCGCGCAGGGGCCATGAGCAGTTCTTC.

The rearrangement joins TRBV2 to TRBJ2-7, with 7 nucleotides matching TRBD2. Losses at the gene ends were 4 bases for V and 9 bases for J; bases not matched to a gene: 6. The germline V gene encodes CDR1 SNHLY and CDR2 FYNNEI. This CDR3 contains 12 residues. CDR3 sequence: CASSGASGTQYF. The CDR3, as DNA: TGTGCCAGCAGTGGGGCTAGCGGAACGCAGTACTTC.

The V gene is TRBV15, the J gene TRBJ1-2; D is perhaps TRBD1 (5 bases). Germline loops: CDR1 LNHNV, CDR2 YYDKDF (reference sequence). V lost 5 bases, J lost 4 bases, and 11 bases lay in between. The CDR3 contains 13 residues. This CDR3 is CATSDSTGYGYTF. Here the CDR3 DNA reads TGTGCCACCAGCGACAGTACGGGCTATGGCTACACCTTC. Filled out from reference TRBV15 and TRBJ1-2, the complete variable domain reads DAMVIQNPRYQVTQFGKPVTLSCSQTLNHNVMYWYQQKSSQAPKLLFHYYDKDFNNEADTPDNFQSRRPNTSFCFLDIRSPGLGDTAMYLCATSDSTGYGYTFGSGTRLTVV.

This chain links TRBV14 with TRBJ1-1, with D unclear. Per the germline V gene, CDR1 is SGHDN and CDR2 is FVKESK. V was trimmed by 1 base and J by 3 bases, leaving 12 bases between them. The length of the CDR3 is 15 residues. CDR3 DNA sequence: TGTGCCAGCAGCCAAGGTCCCTCCTCTTACACTGAAGCTTTCTTT. Protein product: CASSQGPSSYTEAFF.

With respect to this clone: The junction does not match germline at one end; this may be a read error. This chain links TRBV11-2 with TRBJ1-1; D not resolved. Germline V gene data show CDR1 as SGHAT and CDR2 as FQNNGV. This CDR3 has 17 amino acids. The CDR3 nucleotides are TGTGCCAGCAGCATAGACTACCGAAGCTACTCGAACACTGAAGCTTTCTTT. Residues: CASSIDYRSYSNTEAFF.

The chain uses TRBV5-1 and TRBJ1-1; weak D call: TRBD1 (5 bases). The ends were cut back, 6 bases at V and 4 bases at J, with 13 bases in the middle. Germline V gene lookup returns CDR1 SGHRS and CDR2 YFSETQ. The CDR3 spans 13 residues. The CDR3 sequence: CASTSARATEAFF. CDR3 coding DNA: TGCGCCAGCACATCAGCCAGGGCCACTGAAGCTTTCTTT.

The chain is built from TRBV27 and TRBJ1-2, with D perhaps TRBD1 (6 bases). CDR3 length: 13 amino acids. V was clipped by 6 bases and J by 2 bases, with 10 bases between them. CDR1 is MNHEY and CDR2 is SMNVEV in the germline V gene (reference sequence). The CDR3 sequence: CASRMDSNYGYTF. In DNA, the CDR3 is TGTGCCAGCAGAATGGACAGCAACTATGGCTACACCTTC.

The rearrangement uses TRBV5-1 and TRBJ1-2; tentatively, D is TRBD1 (5 bases). Deletions cut 3 bases from V and 1 base from J, with 22 bases between. Per the germline V gene, CDR1 is SGHRS and CDR2 is YFSETQ. CDR3 size: 18 residues. The CDR3 loop reads CASSSSIPGTEGNYGYTF. CDR3 DNA sequence: TGCGCCAGCAGCTCCTCAATCCCCGGGACGGAGGGTAACTATGGCTACACCTTC. Filled out from reference TRBV5-1 and TRBJ1-2, the complete variable domain reads KAGVTQTPRYLIKTRGQQVTLSCSPISGHRSVSWYQQTPGQGLQFLFEYFSETQRNKGNFPGRFSGRQFSNSRSEMNVSTLELGDSALYLCASSSSIPGTEGNYGYTFGSGTRLTVV.

The table lists this clone with a count of one. The rearrangement joins TRBV6-1 to TRBJ1-5, with D hard to call. This CDR3 has 12 amino acids. In germline, CDR1 is MNHNS, CDR2 SASEGT. Trimming left V 5 bases short and J 5 bases short, with 7 bases between. The CDR3 sequence is CASSQRYQPQHF. Written as DNA, the CDR3 is TGTGCCAGCAGTCAGAGGTATCAGCCCCAGCATTTT.

The CDR3 bases are TGTGCCAGCAGTTCCGGGACAGGGGTCGGCTACACCTTC. Encoded protein: CASSSGTGVGYTF. The V gene is TRBV6-5, the J gene TRBJ1-2; the match to TRBD1 covers 10 bases. This CDR3 has 13 amino acids. V lost 4 bases, J lost 8 bases, and 4 bases stayed unmatched. Germline values: CDR1 MNHEY, CDR2 SVGAGI.

The chain combines TRBV11-2 with TRBJ2-3; 7 nucleotides agree with TRBD2. The CDR3 loop spans 13 amino acids. V lost 5 bases and J lost 9; bases outside the gene matches: 8. CDR1 is SGHAT, CDR2 FQNNGV, per germline. CDR3 loop: CASSTSAGGTQYF. Written as DNA, the CDR3 is TGTGCCAGCAGCACTAGCGCCGGGGGAACGCAGTATTTT.

CDR3 sequence (DNA): TGTGCCAGCAGCCCCAACCTAGTCTCTGGAAACACCATATATTTT. Translating it yields CASSPNLVSGNTIYF. The chain carries TRBV5-4 and TRBJ1-3; no reliable D call. The germline gives CDR1 SGHNT, CDR2 YYREEE (reference sequence). V was shortened by 4 bases and J by 0 bases, with 11 bases between the two germline ends. This CDR3 region has 15 residues. The full variable domain, completed using reference TRBV5-4 and TRBJ1-3, is ETGVTQSPTHLIKTRGQQVTLRCSSQSGHNTVSWYQQALGQGPQFIFQYYREEENGRGNFPPRFSGLQFPNYSSELNVNALELDDSALYLCASSPNLVSGNTIYFGEGSWLTVV.

This chain connects TRBV2 to TRBJ1-2; D call uncertain. CDR1 and CDR2 from the germline V gene are SNHLY and FYNNEI. This CDR3 contains 10 residues. V shed 0 bases and J shed 13 bases, with 6 bases lying between them. CDR3 residues: CASSEARSTF. The CDR3, as DNA: TGTGCCAGCAGTGAAGCCAGGTCCACCTTC.